Listed here are 18 T cell receptor beta chains from one sample, sequenced in a study of cytomegalovirus exposure and HLA in healthy donors. Use of 60 Vbeta and 13 Jbeta primers characterized the PCR. Profiled with immunoSEQ multiplex PCR; TCRdb holds only in-frame clones, not every one. This repertoire shows some 180,000 clones, approximately 11% found once; its top ten account for roughly 7.7%. The sequenced sample was PBMCs. The origin of the receptors is a man aged 50 to 59 in good health and CMV-seropositive.

There are a few counts of this clone. The chain joins TRBV9 to TRBJ1-2; TRBD1 agrees at 7 bases. J was trimmed by 8 bases and V by 2 bases; bases with no gene match: 12. Germline CDR1 is SGDLS and CDR2 is YYNGEE. This CDR3 is built from 15 residues. CDR3 nucleotide sequence: TGTGCCAGCAGCGTGACGTTAGACAGGGATTTGGGCTACACCTTC. It translates to CASSVTLDRDLGYTF.

The genes are TRBV11-3 and TRBJ1-1; D gene unclear. The CDR3 is 13 amino acids. V was pared by 3 bases and J by 4 bases, with 9 bases between. Germline lookup yields CDR1 SGHNT and CDR2 YENEEA. CDR3 loop: CASSLRGGTEAFF. In DNA form, the CDR3 reads TGTGCCAGCAGCTTGCGGGGAGGCACTGAAGCTTTCTTT.

In its sample, this clone was seen a few times. The rearrangement uses TRBV5-4 and TRBJ1-5, with TRBD1 matching 7 bases. V lost 0 bases and J lost 4; bases outside the gene matches: 4. Germline CDR1 reads SGHNT; CDR2 reads YYREEE (reference sequence). This CDR3 comprises 15 residues. CDR3 sequence (DNA): TGTGCCAGCAGCTTGGGAGGACAGGCTAATCAGCCCCAGCATTTT. The encoded protein is CASSLGGQANQPQHF. The whole variable domain, filled in from reference TRBV5-4 and TRBJ1-5, reads ETGVTQSPTHLIKTRGQQVTLRCSSQSGHNTVSWYQQALGQGPQFIFQYYREEENGRGNFPPRFSGLQFPNYSSELNVNALELDDSALYLCASSLGGQANQPQHFGDGTRLSIL.

Only a few counts were recorded for this clone. V gene TRBV19 combines with J gene TRBJ1-5; 7 bases map to TRBD1. The V segment lost 5 bases and the J segment 0 bases; nucleotides outside the gene matches: 1. Germline V gene lookup returns CDR1 LNHDA and CDR2 SQIVND (reference sequence). The CDR3 consists of 14 residues. CDR3 in amino acids: CASSGDSSNQPQHF. For the CDR3, the DNA is TGTGCCAGTAGTGGGGACAGTAGCAATCAGCCCCAGCATTTT.

This chain links TRBV2 with TRBJ2-1; 8 positions match TRBD1. V gave up 4 bases and J gave up 2 bases; unmatched junction bases: 4. The CDR3 loop spans 15 amino acids. Germline values: CDR1 SNHLY, CDR2 FYNNEI. The CDR3 DNA reads as TGTGCCAGCAGTGTACAGGGGGTAACCTACAATGAGCAGTTCTTC. As protein: CASSVQGVTYNEQFF.

This clone has more than one count but fewer than ten. The chain combines TRBV9 with TRBJ1-5; TRBD1 matches 9 bases. Trimming at V came to 4 bases and at J to 6 bases, leaving 5 bases not matched to a gene. Germline lookup yields CDR1 SGDLS and CDR2 YYNGEE. There are 14 residues in the CDR3. CDR3 in DNA: TGTGCCAGCAGCTTCGGACAGGGGCCTCAGCCCCAGCATTTT. Translated: CASSFGQGPQPQHF.

The genes are TRBV11-2 and TRBJ2-1; no reliable D call. Trimming removed 5 bases at V and 4 bases at J, with 9 bases between. The CDR3 is 13 amino acids. Germline V CDR1 and CDR2: SGHAT, FQNNGV. The CDR3 protein is CASSPTEYNEQFF. In DNA, the CDR3 is TGTGCCAGCAGCCCAACAGAGTACAATGAGCAGTTCTTC.

J is TRBJ1-1 and V is TRBV18; D is unclear. Per germline, CDR1 KGHSH and CDR2 LQKENI. V lost 7 bases, J lost 0 bases, and 9 bases lay in between. The CDR3 spans 13 residues. The CDR3 here is CASLGFMNTEAFF. The CDR3 DNA reads TGTGCCAGCTTGGGCTTTATGAACACTGAAGCTTTCTTT. The full variable domain, its missing parts supplied by reference TRBV18 and TRBJ1-1, is NAGVMQNPRHLVRRRGQEARLRCSPMKGHSHVYWYRQLPEEGLKFMVYLQKENIIDESGMPKERFSAEFPKEGPSILRIQQVVRGDSAAYFCASLGFMNTEAFFGQGTRLTVV.

The genes are TRBV5-4 and TRBJ2-1, with 7 bases matching TRBD2. Unmatched junction bases numbered 7, after V lost 0 bases and J lost 4 bases. Germline CDR1 reads SGHNT; CDR2 reads YYREEE (reference sequence). This CDR3 contains 16 residues. The CDR3 DNA follows: TGTGCCAGCAGCTTGGCTGGGGGGGGTCTTTACAATGAGCAGTTCTTC. Protein: CASSLAGGGLYNEQFF. Full variable domain (outside the CDR3, taken from reference TRBV5-4 and TRBJ2-1): ETGVTQSPTHLIKTRGQQVTLRCSSQSGHNTVSWYQQALGQGPQFIFQYYREEENGRGNFPPRFSGLQFPNYSSELNVNALELDDSALYLCASSLAGGGLYNEQFFGPGTRLTVL.

This clone occurred a few times. The gene calls are TRBV6-1 and TRBJ1-5; tentatively, D is TRBD1 (6 bases). The CDR3 has 13 residues. Per germline, CDR1 MNHNS and CDR2 SASEGT. The V gene lost 5 bases and the J gene lost 2 bases, with 7 bases spanning the gap. The CDR3 loop is CASSRTGNQPQHF. The CDR3 region has the DNA TGTGCCAGCAGTAGGACAGGCAATCAGCCCCAGCATTTT.

The rearrangement links TRBV19 to TRBJ1-2; 7 bases are shared with TRBD1. With 5 bases clipped from V and 6 bases from J, the junction kept 6 bases outside the gene matches. CDR3 length equals 13 residues. Germline V gene sequence: CDR1 LNHDA, CDR2 SQIVND (reference sequence). The DNA for the CDR3 is TGTGCCAGTAGTCACCTCAGGGGGGATGGCTACACCTTC. Protein product: CASSHLRGDGYTF.

This chain joins TRBV30 and TRBJ1-5; the match to TRBD1 covers 7 bases. The CDR3 spans 14 residues. J lost 7 bases, V lost 2 bases, and 8 bases had no gene match. Germline V lookup: CDR1 GTSNPN, CDR2 SVGIG (reference sequence). The CDR3 sequence: CAWSSTGVGQPQHF. The DNA for the CDR3 is TGTGCCTGGAGTTCAACAGGGGTAGGCCAGCCCCAGCATTTT. Combining the CDR3 with reference TRBV30 and TRBJ1-5 gives the whole variable domain SQTIHQWPATLVQPVGSPLSLECTVEGTSNPNLYWYRQAAGRGLQLLFYSVGIGQISSEVPQNLSASRPQDRQFILSSKKLLLSDSGFYLCAWSSTGVGQPQHFGDGTRLSIL.

The CDR3 DNA reads TGTGCCTGGAGTTCGGGGGATGATCAGCCCCAGCATTTT. Translating gives CAWSSGDDQPQHF. The chain carries TRBV30 and TRBJ1-5; a weak D match, TRBD1 (5 bases). Trimming cost V 2 bases and J 5 bases, with 10 bases left between them. There are 13 residues in the CDR3. The germline V gene has CDR1 GTSNPN and CDR2 SVGIG (reference sequence).

The chain is built from TRBV18 and TRBJ2-5; the D gene is possibly TRBD2 (7 bases). The CDR3 runs 15 residues. Trimming removed 4 bases from V and 5 bases from J, with 17 bases in between. CDR1 is KGHSH, CDR2 LQKENI, per germline. CDR3 sequence: CASSQSGGRRETQYF. CDR3 sequence (DNA): TGTGCCAGCTCACAGTCCGGGGGGCGTCGGGAGACCCAGTACTTC. Filled out from reference TRBV18 and TRBJ2-5, the complete variable domain reads NAGVMQNPRHLVRRRGQEARLRCSPMKGHSHVYWYRQLPEEGLKFMVYLQKENIIDESGMPKERFSAEFPKEGPSILRIQQVVRGDSAAYFCASSQSGGRRETQYFGPGTRLLVL.

This clone appeared a few times. The chain carries TRBV19 and TRBJ2-5; TRBD1 matches 9 bases. The V segment lost 5 bases and the J segment 2 bases; nucleotides outside the gene matches: 9. Germline CDR1 and CDR2: LNHDA and SQIVND (reference sequence). The CDR3 is 16 amino acids. Written as DNA, the CDR3 is TGTGCCAGTAGTCCTCGGACAGGGGTCTCACAAGAGACCCAGTACTTC. It translates to CASSPRTGVSQETQYF.

The rearrangement joins TRBV4-2 to TRBJ1-2, with unresolved D. Trimming shortened V by 0 bases and J by 0 bases, and 8 bases separated the two germline ends. Looked up from germline, CDR1 is LGHNA and CDR2 is YNFKEQ. CDR3 length equals 15 residues. CDR3 region: CASSQEVSSNYGYTF. CDR3 bases: TGTGCCAGCAGCCAAGAAGTCAGTTCTAACTATGGCTACACCTTC.

This clone was found a few times. The chain combines TRBV10-3 with TRBJ2-7; 7 bases are shared with TRBD1. This CDR3 has 14 residues. The junction had 9 bases not matched to a gene; V was cut back by 10 bases and J by 0 bases. Germline loops: CDR1 ENHRY, CDR2 SYGVKD. This CDR3 is CATEDRMNSYEQYV. CDR3 nucleotides: TGTGCCACCGAGGACAGGATGAACTCCTACGAGCAGTACGTC.

This clone has just a few counts. The chain is built from TRBV4-1 and TRBJ2-5; 7 bases agree with TRBD1. The CDR3 totals 14 residues. V lost 5 bases, J lost 5 bases, and 8 bases stayed unmatched. Germline-derived CDR1 and CDR2 are MGHRA and YSYEKL. The CDR3 nucleotides are TGCGCCAGCAGCTCTCCAGGGGGTAGTGAGACCCAGTACTTC. Its protein is CASSSPGGSETQYF.